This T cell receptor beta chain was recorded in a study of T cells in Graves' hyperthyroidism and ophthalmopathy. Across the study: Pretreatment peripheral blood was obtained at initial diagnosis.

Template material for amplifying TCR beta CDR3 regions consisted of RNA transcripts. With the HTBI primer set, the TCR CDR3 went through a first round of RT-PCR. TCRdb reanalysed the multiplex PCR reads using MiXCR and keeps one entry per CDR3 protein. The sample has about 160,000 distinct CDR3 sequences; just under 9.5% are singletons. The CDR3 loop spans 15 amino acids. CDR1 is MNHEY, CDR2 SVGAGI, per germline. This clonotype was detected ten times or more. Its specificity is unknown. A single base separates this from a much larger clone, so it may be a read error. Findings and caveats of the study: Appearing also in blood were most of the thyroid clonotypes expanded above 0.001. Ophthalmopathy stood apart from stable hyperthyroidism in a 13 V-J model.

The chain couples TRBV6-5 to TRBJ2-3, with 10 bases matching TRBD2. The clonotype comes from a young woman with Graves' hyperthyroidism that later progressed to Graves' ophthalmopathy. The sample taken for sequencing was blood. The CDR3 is CASSYGTSDTNTQYF. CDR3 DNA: TGTGCCAGCAGTTACGGGACTAGCGACACAAATACGCAGTATTTT.